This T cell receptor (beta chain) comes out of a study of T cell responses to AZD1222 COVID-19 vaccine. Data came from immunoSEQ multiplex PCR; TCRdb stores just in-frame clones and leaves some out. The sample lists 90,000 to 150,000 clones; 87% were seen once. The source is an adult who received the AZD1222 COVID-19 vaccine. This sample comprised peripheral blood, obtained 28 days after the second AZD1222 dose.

The CDR3 nucleotides are TGTGCCAGCAGCTTATACCGGACAGGGACTGGCTACACCTTC. Translating gives CASSLYRTGTGYTF. J is TRBJ1-2 and V is TRBV7-3, with 8 bases fitting TRBD1. The CDR3 consists of 14 residues. With V trimmed by 2 bases and J by 7 bases, 6 bases remained unmatched. Germline values: CDR1 SGHTA, CDR2 FQGTGA.